This is a list of T cell receptor beta chains from one sample in a study of blood T cell repertoires in COVID-19. Here immunoSEQ multiplex PCR was the method, and the copy in TCRdb shows in-frame clones only, minus some. The table has a few hundred thousand clones, roughly 87% seen once. Sequenced material: PBMCs or T cells enriched from blood (not recorded which). The receptors here all came from a middle-aged woman who had recovered from COVID-19. CDR3s include the opening cysteine and the closing phenylalanine or tryptophan. The order of the fields is D gene, clone size, V gene, J gene, CDR3 DNA, CDR3 protein. The D gene is left open where the match is weak. Clone sizes are given selectively: once, few, many, or a class where the clone is expanded.

D: NA
size: NA
V: TRBV6-5
J: TRBJ1-1
DNA: TGTGCCAGCAGGGGAGGGGAGGGGGAAGCTTTCTTT
CDR3: CASRGGEGEAFF

D: TRBD1
size: NA
V: TRBV10-3
J: TRBJ2-7
DNA: TGTGCCATCAGTGAAGGGACAGACCTCGAGCAGTACTTC
CDR3: CAISEGTDLEQYF

D: NA
size: NA
V: TRBV7-9
J: TRBJ2-6
DNA: TGTGCCAGCAGCGGAAGCCCCCTCGGGGTATCTGGGGCCAACGTCCTGACTTTC
CDR3: CASSGSPLGVSGANVLTF

D: TRBD1
size: NA
V: TRBV9
J: TRBJ2-1
DNA: TGTGCCAGCAGCGGTGTGACAGGGGCAAATGAGCAGTTCTTC
CDR3: CASSGVTGANEQFF

D: NA
size: NA
V: TRBV5-1
J: TRBJ2-1
DNA: TGCGCCAGCAGCTCCGACAGGACGTACAATGAGCAGTTCTTC
CDR3: CASSSDRTYNEQFF

D: NA
size: NA
V: TRBV7-2
J: TRBJ2-2
DNA: TGTGCCAGCAGCTTATCAGGGTTGGGCACCGGGGAGCTGTTTTTT
CDR3: CASSLSGLGTGELFF

D: TRBD1
size: NA
V: TRBV28
J: TRBJ1-3
DNA: TGTGCCAGCAGATCTGGGACAGCCTCTGGAAACACCATATATTTT
CDR3: CASRSGTASGNTIYF

D: NA
size: NA
V: TRBV7-2
J: TRBJ2-2
DNA: TGTGCCAGCAGCTCTCTCATGGGACTGTCAACCGGGGAGCTGTTTTTT
CDR3: CASSSLMGLSTGELFF

D: NA
size: NA
V: TRBV21-1
J: TRBJ2-2
DNA: TGTGCCAGCAGCAAAGGGGGGACACCTCTTACTAACACCGGGGAGCTGTTTTTT
CDR3: CASSKGGTPLTNTGELFF

D: NA
size: many
V: TRBV2
J: TRBJ2-1
DNA: TGTGCCAGCAGGGGCAGCGGACTCCTTCCGTTCTTC
CDR3: CASRGSGLLPFF

D: NA
size: NA
V: TRBV6-4
J: TRBJ2-2
DNA: TGTGCCAGCAGTGACCACAGGGGGGAGCTGTTTTTT
CDR3: CASSDHRGELFF

D: NA
size: NA
V: TRBV20-1
J: TRBJ2-7
DNA: TGCAGTTCCTACTACGTTTACGAGCAGTACTTC
CDR3: CSSYYVYEQYF

D: NA
size: NA
V: TRBV7-2
J: TRBJ2-1
DNA: TGTGCCAGCAGCTCTTCTAGCGCTACCTACAATGAGCAGTTCTTC
CDR3: CASSSSSATYNEQFF

D: NA
size: NA
V: TRBV7-2
J: TRBJ2-7
DNA: TGTGCCAGCAGCCTAGTCTCGGCCTACGAGCAGTACTTC
CDR3: CASSLVSAYEQYF

D: NA
size: once
V: TRBV5-1
J: TRBJ2-2
DNA: TGCGCCAGCAGTATCGGACAGAACACCGGGGAGCTGTTTTTT
CDR3: CASSIGQNTGELFF

D: TRBD1
size: NA
V: TRBV18
J: TRBJ2-7
DNA: TGTGCCAGCTCACCGTTAGGACAGGGGGGACTCGACGAGCAGTACTTC
CDR3: CASSPLGQGGLDEQYF

D: NA
size: NA
V: TRBV7-2
J: TRBJ2-7
DNA: TGTGCCAGCAGCTTAGGACAGTGGAGCTCCTACGAGCAGTACTTC
CDR3: CASSLGQWSSYEQYF

D: TRBD2
size: few
V: TRBV7-3
J: TRBJ2-7
DNA: TGTGCCAGCAGCTTAAGCCCCGCTAGCGGCTACGAGCAGTACTTC
CDR3: CASSLSPASGYEQYF

D: TRBD1
size: once
V: TRBV15
J: TRBJ1-6
DNA: TGTGCCACCAGCAGAGATGGGACAGGGGGTTCACCCCTCCACTTT
CDR3: CATSRDGTGGSPLHF

D: NA
size: NA
V: TRBV7-2
J: TRBJ2-1
DNA: TGTGCCAGCAGCTTAACGGCAGGGATCCCGGATGAGCAGTTCTTC
CDR3: CASSLTAGIPDEQFF

D: TRBD1
size: NA
V: TRBV28
J: TRBJ1-4
DNA: TGTGCCAGCAGTTCCCCGGGGACAGGGGGCTTGTCTAATGAAAAACTGTTTTTT
CDR3: CASSSPGTGGLSNEKLFF

D: NA
size: NA
V: TRBV15
J: TRBJ1-2
DNA: TGTGCCACCAGCAGAGCTCAGGGAAGGGGCTATGGCTACACCTTC
CDR3: CATSRAQGRGYGYTF

D: TRBD2
size: NA
V: TRBV6-4
J: TRBJ2-2
DNA: TGTGCCAGCAGTGACTCCCGACTAGCGGGACCACTCACCGGGGAGCTGTTTTTT
CDR3: CASSDSRLAGPLTGELFF

D: TRBD1
size: NA
V: TRBV28
J: TRBJ1-3
DNA: TGTGCCAGCAGTCCACAGGGGAATAACTGGGGAAACACCATATATTTT
CDR3: CASSPQGNNWGNTIYF

D: TRBD2
size: NA
V: TRBV4-3
J: TRBJ2-5
DNA: TGCGCCAGCAGCCAAGATTGGGCTAGCGGGAGGGTACGGTACTTC
CDR3: CASSQDWASGRVRYF

D: NA
size: NA
V: TRBV19
J: TRBJ1-5
DNA: TGTGCCAGCAGTGTGGACAGATACAATCAGCCCCAGCATTTT
CDR3: CASSVDRYNQPQHF

D: NA
size: NA
V: TRBV27
J: TRBJ1-6
DNA: TGTGCCAGCAAGCCACCCCTCCACTTT
CDR3: CASKPPLHF

D: NA
size: NA
V: TRBV28
J: TRBJ1-5
DNA: TGTGCCAGCGGGGGGGCCTACCTGGGCAATCAGCCCCAGCATTTT
CDR3: CASGGAYLGNQPQHF

D: TRBD2
size: NA
V: TRBV7-9
J: TRBJ2-7
DNA: TGTGCCACGATCAATAGGCCCGGGACTAGCGTTTTCGAGCAGTACTTC
CDR3: CATINRPGTSVFEQYF

D: TRBD1
size: NA
V: TRBV7-9
J: TRBJ1-2
DNA: TGTGCCAGCAGAGGGACCGATCAGGGGGCTAGAGGCTACACCTTC
CDR3: CASRGTDQGARGYTF

D: TRBD2
size: NA
V: TRBV5-1
J: TRBJ2-7
DNA: TGCGCCAGCAGCTTGACATGGCGGGAGTACCCCTACGAGCAGTACTTC
CDR3: CASSLTWREYPYEQYF

D: NA
size: NA
V: TRBV3-1/TRBV3-2
J: TRBJ2-7
DNA: TGTGCCAGCAGCCAAGAACGTTACCCAGGGGGGCTTAACAAAGGGCAGTACTTC
CDR3: CASSQERYPGGLNKGQYF

D: NA
size: NA
V: TRBV5-3
J: TRBJ2-5
DNA: TGTGCCAGAAGCTCTACGGACGGCGGGGAGACCCAGTACTTC
CDR3: CARSSTDGGETQYF

D: TRBD2
size: NA
V: TRBV28
J: TRBJ2-7
DNA: TGTGCCAGCAGCCATACTAGCGGAGGCTACTACGAGCAGTACTTC
CDR3: CASSHTSGGYYEQYF

D: TRBD2
size: NA
V: TRBV7-2
J: TRBJ2-7
DNA: TGTGCCAGCAGCTTAGCGGCTAGCGGGACCTCCTACGAGCAGTACTTC
CDR3: CASSLAASGTSYEQYF

D: TRBD2
size: NA
V: TRBV5-1
J: TRBJ2-7
DNA: TGCGCCAGCAGCTTGGGGACTAGCGGGGCCTCCTACGAGCAGTACTTC
CDR3: CASSLGTSGASYEQYF

D: NA
size: NA
V: TRBV2
J: TRBJ1-2
DNA: TGTGCCAGCATCAACACGGGATTTCAAGGCTACACCTTC
CDR3: CASINTGFQGYTF

D: TRBD1
size: NA
V: TRBV4-2
J: TRBJ2-2
DNA: TGTGCCAGCAGCCAAGGACAGGGGACCGGGGAGCTGTTTTTT
CDR3: CASSQGQGTGELFF

D: NA
size: NA
V: TRBV21-1
J: TRBJ1-1
DNA: TGTGCCAGCAGCAAGCCGACAGGGAACACTGAAGCTTTCTTT
CDR3: CASSKPTGNTEAFF

D: TRBD1
size: NA
V: TRBV7-2
J: TRBJ1-6
DNA: TGTGCCAGCAGCTTATTGGCAGGGGGCGATAGGCATTCACCCCTCCACTTT
CDR3: CASSLLAGGDRHSPLHF

D: NA
size: NA
V: TRBV29-1
J: TRBJ2-5
DNA: TGCAGCGTTGAACGTCAGGGGGGAGAGACCCAGTACTTC
CDR3: CSVERQGGETQYF

D: TRBD2
size: NA
V: TRBV6-2/TRBV6-3
J: TRBJ2-5
DNA: TGTGCCAGCAGTTACGTGGGCGGGAGGTCGGAGACCCAGTACTTC
CDR3: CASSYVGGRSETQYF

D: TRBD1
size: NA
V: TRBV7-9
J: TRBJ1-4
DNA: TGTGCCAGCAGCTACAGGGGGCAGGATGAAAAACTGTTTTTT
CDR3: CASSYRGQDEKLFF

D: TRBD1
size: NA
V: TRBV18
J: TRBJ2-6
DNA: TGTGCCAGCTCACCACCGGTAGGGGGCCTGGTCTCTGGGGCCAACGTCCTGACTTTC
CDR3: CASSPPVGGLVSGANVLTF

D: TRBD2
size: NA
V: TRBV27
J: TRBJ2-2
DNA: TGTGCCAGCAGTCCGTTAGCGGGTAAAAACACCGGGGAGCTGTTTTTT
CDR3: CASSPLAGKNTGELFF

D: NA
size: NA
V: TRBV28
J: TRBJ2-5
DNA: TGTGCCAGCAGCGTACAGAGGGGGGAGACCCAGTACTTC
CDR3: CASSVQRGETQYF

D: NA
size: NA
V: TRBV9
J: TRBJ2-1
DNA: TGTGCCAGCAGCGTAGCCCCCGGACTGTTTAATGAGCAGTTCTTC
CDR3: CASSVAPGLFNEQFF

D: TRBD1
size: NA
V: TRBV2
J: TRBJ2-7
DNA: TGTGCCAGCAGCCGACAGGGTCCCTACGAGCAGTACTTC
CDR3: CASSRQGPYEQYF

D: NA
size: NA
V: TRBV7-2
J: TRBJ1-5
DNA: TGTGCCAGCAGCTTCTCGCGGGACCTCAATCAGCCCCAGCATTTT
CDR3: CASSFSRDLNQPQHF

D: NA
size: NA
V: TRBV23-1
J: TRBJ2-1
DNA: TGCGCCAGCAGTCTCCGGGAGAGTTGGAAATTCTTC
CDR3: CASSLRESWKFF

D: NA
size: NA
V: TRBV9
J: TRBJ2-3
DNA: TGTGCCAGCAGCGTAGACAGGGAAGATACGCAGTATTTT
CDR3: CASSVDREDTQYF

D: TRBD2
size: NA
V: TRBV12-3/TRBV12-4
J: TRBJ2-3
DNA: TGTGCCAGCAGTAGCGGGAACACAGATACGCAGTATTTT
CDR3: CASSSGNTDTQYF

D: NA
size: NA
V: TRBV2
J: TRBJ1-5
DNA: TGTGCCAGCAGTGCAGGTCAGGGTCAGCCCCAGCATTTT
CDR3: CASSAGQGQPQHF

D: NA
size: NA
V: TRBV7-2
J: TRBJ1-1
DNA: TGTGCCAGCAGCCCCCGGTTCGGCGGGGGTGAAGCTTTCTTT
CDR3: CASSPRFGGGEAFF

D: TRBD2
size: once
V: TRBV5-1
J: TRBJ2-1
DNA: TGCGCCAGCAGCTCCGTACTCGGGACTAGCGGTGAGCAGTTCTTC
CDR3: CASSSVLGTSGEQFF